The present TCR beta chain was sequenced within a study of beta chain features in type 1 diabetes. V dropped 5 bases and J dropped 2; count of bases not matched to a gene: 6. The germline CDR1 and CDR2 sequences are SEHNR and FQNEAQ (reference sequence). There are 16 residues in the CDR3. Whole-study results and caveats: Fewer junction insertions and more nucleotide deletions appeared in type 1 diabetes patients. The study found that naive, central memory and Treg TCRB repertoires appeared more similar in patients than in healthy donors.

Expressed TCRB transcripts were sequenced because the isolated RNA had all been reverse transcribed beforehand. Produced via immunoSEQ multiplex PCR; TCRdb's table is partial and in-frame only. This sample has about 900,000 clones, with roughly a sixth found just once. This clone was detected only a few times. Antigen unknown. The sequencing sample was made of naive CD4+ T cells from blood. The chain couples TRBV7-9 to TRBJ1-5, with 10 bases fitting TRBD1. The sequence derives from a woman between 18 and 30 years old in good health. This chain's CDR3 is CASSKGGTGGNQPQHF. The CDR3 bases are TGTGCCAGCAGCAAAGGGGGGACAGGGGGCAATCAGCCCCAGCATTTT.